These T cell receptor beta chains were read from a single sample in a study of cytomegalovirus exposure and HLA in healthy donors. Assay: immunoSEQ multiplex PCR; the TCRdb copy retains only in-frame clones and omits some. Found here are 160,000 or so clones, around four fifths of them singletons; the top ten hold 2% to 2.5%. Material for sequencing was PBMCs. The receptors come from a man aged 25 to 40 in good health and CMV-seropositive. Both conserved end residues are part of each CDR3. The D gene is left open where the match is weak. Rows give clone size only sometimes, using once, few, many, or a class for an expanded clone.

abundance,d_gene,j_gene,len,v_gene,CDR3aa,CDR3nt
.,TRBD2,TRBJ2-3,17,TRBV4-3,CASSQTTLAGFTDTQYF,TGCGCCAGCAGCCAGACAACCCTAGCGGGGTTCACAGATACGCAGTATTTT
.,.,TRBJ1-3,15,TRBV19,CASSFTGYSGNTIYF,TGTGCCAGTAGTTTTACAGGTTACTCTGGAAACACCATATATTTT
.,.,TRBJ2-5,13,TRBV29-1,CSSQISYQETQYF,TGCAGCTCCCAGATCTCGTACCAAGAGACCCAGTACTTC
.,TRBD1,TRBJ1-3,14,TRBV2,CASRDREYGNTIYF,TGTGCCAGCAGGGACAGGGAGTATGGAAACACCATATATTTT
.,.,TRBJ2-7,14,TRBV9,CARGMGHSPYEQYF,TGTGCCAGGGGAATGGGACACAGCCCCTACGAGCAGTACTTC
.,.,TRBJ1-5,15,TRBV19,CASSIGRDSNQPQHF,TGTGCCAGTAGTATAGGCAGGGATAGCAATCAGCCCCAGCATTTT
.,TRBD1,TRBJ2-3,18,TRBV6-7,CASSYAGQGPISTDTQYF,TGTGCCAGCAGTTACGCGGGACAGGGGCCGATTTCCACAGATACGCAGTATTTT
.,TRBD1,TRBJ1-5,15,TRBV19,CASSSGGTFMGPQHF,TGTGCCAGTAGTTCAGGGGGTACCTTTATGGGACCCCAGCATTTT
.,.,TRBJ1-6,14,TRBV7-3,CASSLTDGDSPLHF,TGTGCCAGCAGCTTAACGGACGGGGATTCACCCCTCCACTTT
.,.,TRBJ2-3,15,TRBV5-1,CASSVHRLSTDTQYF,TGCGCCAGCAGCGTACACAGGTTGAGCACAGATACGCAGTATTTT
.,TRBD1,TRBJ1-1,15,TRBV15,CATSTDRGLNTEAFF,TGTGCCACCAGCACAGACAGGGGGCTGAACACTGAAGCTTTCTTT
.,TRBD2,TRBJ2-3,16,TRBV11-1,CASSSQAGGRTDTQYF,TGTGCCAGCAGCTCTCAAGCGGGGGGCCGCACAGATACGCAGTATTTT
.,TRBD1,TRBJ2-5,12,TRBV30,CAWGQGHETQYF,TGTGCCTGGGGACAGGGGCACGAGACCCAGTACTTC
.,.,TRBJ2-3,10,TRBV29-1,CSVDTDTQYF,TGCAGCGTGGACACCGATACGCAGTATTTT
.,.,TRBJ1-4,18,TRBV7-9,CASIQGRWGTVTNEKLFF,TGTGCCAGCATCCAGGGGCGTTGGGGCACCGTAACTAATGAAAAACTGTTTTTT
.,.,TRBJ2-5,15,TRBV5-1,CASSRRAGDQETQYF,TGCGCCAGCAGCCGGCGGGCAGGGGATCAAGAGACCCAGTACTTC
.,TRBD1,TRBJ2-7,14,TRBV4-1,CASSNSGTGREQYF,TGCGCCAGCAGTAATTCCGGGACAGGGCGCGAGCAGTACTTC
.,.,TRBJ2-1,14,TRBV5-5,CASSFQTSYNEQFF,TGTGCCAGCAGCTTCCAGACTTCCTACAATGAGCAGTTCTTC
few,TRBD2,TRBJ2-1,16,TRBV4-2,CASSHGLAGAPQEQFF,TGTGCCAGCAGCCACGGACTAGCGGGGGCCCCCCAAGAGCAGTTCTTC
.,TRBD1,TRBJ1-1,13,TRBV4-2,CASSRTGNTEAFF,TGTGCCAGCAGCCGGACAGGGAACACTGAAGCTTTCTTT
.,.,TRBJ1-1,14,TRBV6-5,CASSYQAMNTEAFF,TGTGCCAGCAGTTACCAGGCCATGAACACTGAAGCTTTCTTT
.,TRBD1,TRBJ2-7,15,TRBV6-1,CASSPGTGGPYEQYF,TGTGCCAGCAGTCCCGGGACAGGGGGCCCCTACGAGCAGTACTTC
.,TRBD2,TRBJ2-1,14,TRBV30,CAWSTGLAPNEQFF,TGTGCCTGGAGTACTGGACTAGCACCCAATGAGCAGTTCTTC
once,TRBD2,TRBJ2-3,17,TRBV5-1,CASSGGLAGGRTDTQYF,TGCGCCAGCAGCGGAGGACTAGCGGGGGGCCGCACAGATACGCAGTATTTT